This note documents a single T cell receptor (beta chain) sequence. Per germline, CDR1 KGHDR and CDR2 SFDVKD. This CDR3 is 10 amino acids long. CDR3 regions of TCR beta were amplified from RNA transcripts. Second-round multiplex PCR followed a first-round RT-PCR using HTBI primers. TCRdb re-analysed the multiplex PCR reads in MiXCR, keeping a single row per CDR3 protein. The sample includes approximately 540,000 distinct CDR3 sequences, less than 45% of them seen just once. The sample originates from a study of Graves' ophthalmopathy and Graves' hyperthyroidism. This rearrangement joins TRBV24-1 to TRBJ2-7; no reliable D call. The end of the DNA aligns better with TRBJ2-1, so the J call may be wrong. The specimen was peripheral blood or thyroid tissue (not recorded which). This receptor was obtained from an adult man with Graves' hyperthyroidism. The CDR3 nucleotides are TGTGCCCCTACGGGTAATGAGCAGTTCTTC. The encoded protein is CAPTGNEQFF.